This entry is about one TCR beta chain. Libraries were prepared by immunoSEQ multiplex PCR; TCRdb keeps only in-frame clonotypes and omits some of them. The table shows 45,000 or so clones, with about 90% occurring only once. This record comes from a study of blood T cell repertoires in COVID-19. The CDR3 totals 14 residues. V lost 1 base and J lost 0, with 5 bases in between. Per germline, CDR1 SGHKS and CDR2 YYEKEE (reference sequence). The sequenced sample consisted of peripheral blood. The receptor was isolated from a woman of 80 years or more in a cohort sampled during active or convalescent COVID-19. The chain is built from TRBV5-5 and TRBJ2-1; D remains ambiguous. The chain's CDR3 is CASSLTASYNEQFF. CDR3 nucleotides: TGTGCCAGCAGCTTGACAGCCTCCTACAATGAGCAGTTCTTC. The whole variable domain, filled in from reference TRBV5-5 and TRBJ2-1, reads DAGVTQSPTHLIKTRGQQVTLRCSPISGHKSVSWYQQVLGQGPQFIFQYYEKEERGRGNFPDRFSARQFPNYSSELNVNALLLGDSALYLCASSLTASYNEQFFGPGTRLTVL.